This T cell receptor beta chain emerged from a study of blood T cell repertoires in COVID-19. Study information: Researchers got acute and convalescent COVID-19 samples from the United States, Italy and Spain. T cells, B-cell-depleted T cells, or PBMCs supplied cDNA or gDNA.

With 10 bases clipped from V and 4 bases from J, the junction kept 8 bases outside the gene matches. The CDR3 sequence is 14 residues long. Germline CDR1 is MNHEY and CDR2 is SMNVEV (reference sequence). Per the original data handling: Estimation of nucleated cell counts was performed using reference gene primer amplification. Sequencing was performed with immunoSEQ multiplex PCR; in TCRdb, only in-frame clones are kept and a portion is missing. That table furnishes V, J and clone size, whereas the DNA furnished D and trimming. Seen here are some 100,000 clones, 84% observed once, and the top ten hold approximately 7.9%.

Sequenced material: peripheral blood. The receptor was isolated from an elderly woman with active or convalescent COVID-19. This chain uses TRBV27 with TRBJ2-7; 12 bases map to TRBD2. The CDR3 sequence is CATRLAGANYEQYF. DNA for the CDR3: TGTGCCACCAGACTAGCGGGAGCGAATTACGAGCAGTACTTC.